These 2 T cell receptor beta chains originate from one sample sequenced in a study of T cell repertoires in cytomegalovirus infection. TCRdb passed the reads through MiXCR, listing each CDR3 protein once. Of 800,000 to 950,000 distinct CDR3 sequences listed, 30% to 35% are singletons. Their antigens remain unidentified. The sequences come from cultured CD8+ T cells from PBMCs, collected from culture after CMV antigen stimulation. The receptors stem from a human donor in good health (CMV status not recorded). Some clones in this sample may be carry-over from other donors' samples.

This chain joins TRBV4-3 and TRBJ2-5; D call uncertain. CDR3 length equals 15 residues. CDR1 and CDR2 (germline): LGHNA, YSLEER. V shed 1 base and J shed 1 base, with 10 bases lying between them. The CDR3 reads CASSQVQAGQETQYF. As DNA, the CDR3 is TGCGCCAGCAGCCAAGTTCAGGCCGGCCAAGAGACCCAGTACTTC.

This chain links TRBV29-1 with TRBJ1-2; D is unresolved. V was trimmed by 3 bases and J by 5 bases, leaving 10 bases between them. The CDR3 totals 12 residues. Germline lookup yields CDR1 SQVTM and CDR2 ANQGSEA. The CDR3 sequence: CSVDWSGYGYTF. The CDR3 bases are TGCAGCGTTGACTGGTCTGGTTATGGCTACACCTTC.